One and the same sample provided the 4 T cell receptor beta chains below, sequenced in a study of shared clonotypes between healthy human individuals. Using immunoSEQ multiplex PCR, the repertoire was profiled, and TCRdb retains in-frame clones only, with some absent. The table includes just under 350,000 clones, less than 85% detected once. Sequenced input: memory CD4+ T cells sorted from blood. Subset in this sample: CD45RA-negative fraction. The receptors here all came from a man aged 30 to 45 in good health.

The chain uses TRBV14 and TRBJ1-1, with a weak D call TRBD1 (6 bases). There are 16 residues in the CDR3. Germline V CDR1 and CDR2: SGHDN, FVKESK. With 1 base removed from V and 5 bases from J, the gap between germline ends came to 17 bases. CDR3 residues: CASSQAIWGRITEAFF. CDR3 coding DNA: TGTGCCAGCAGCCAAGCAATTTGGGGGCGGATAACTGAAGCTTTCTTT.

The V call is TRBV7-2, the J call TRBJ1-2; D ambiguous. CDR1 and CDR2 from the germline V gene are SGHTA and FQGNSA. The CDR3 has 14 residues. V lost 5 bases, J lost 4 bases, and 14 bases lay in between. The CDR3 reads CASSPGRTSYGYTF. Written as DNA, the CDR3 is TGTGCCAGCAGCCCCGGGAGAACGAGCTATGGCTACACCTTC.

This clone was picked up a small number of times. This chain's CDR3 is CASSRRDFIAKNIQYF. Here the CDR3 DNA reads TGTGCCAGTAGTAGACGGGACTTTATAGCCAAAAACATTCAGTACTTC. V and J are TRBV19 and TRBJ2-4; the D gene is possibly TRBD2 (6 bases). From germline, CDR1 is LNHDA and CDR2 SQIVND (reference sequence). Trimming removed 4 bases from V and 0 bases from J, with 13 bases in between. The CDR3 totals 16 residues.

CDR3 coding DNA: TGTGCCAGCAGTTCTACTCGGGGGCAAGAGACCCAGTACTTC. It encodes CASSSTRGQETQYF. The V call is TRBV28, the J call TRBJ2-5; D is possibly TRBD2 (6 bases). Per the germline V gene, CDR1 is MDHEN and CDR2 is SYDVKM. With 4 bases removed from V and 2 bases from J, the gap between germline ends came to 11 bases. This CDR3 is built from 14 residues.